This TCR beta chain stems from a study of T cells in Graves' hyperthyroidism and ophthalmopathy. It was RNA transcripts that yielded the amplified TCR beta CDR3 regions. HTBI primers were the set used in a first-round RT-PCR of the TCR CDR3. Each CDR3 protein gets one entry after TCRdb re-called the multiplex PCR reads with MiXCR. Among under 400,000 distinct CDR3 sequences listed, around 20% were seen once. Overall study results and limits: It was a median 6.5 months before onset that the model predicted ophthalmopathy.

The diagnoses drew upon clinical symptoms, serum thyroxine and TRAb, thyroid ultrasound and orbital computed tomography. Extraction of PBMCs used more than 8.5 ml of fresh peripheral blood. This clonotype was observed a handful of times. The antigen remains unidentified. At one end the junction does not follow the germline gene, possibly because of a read error. CDR3 length: 15 amino acids. Germline lookup yields CDR1 LGHDT and CDR2 YNNKEL (reference sequence). Sequencing input: blood. The chain couples TRBV3-1 to TRBJ1-2; TRBD1 agrees at 7 bases. The receptor was isolated from a woman in her 50s with Graves' hyperthyroidism. CDR3 nucleotide sequence: TGTGCCAGCAGCCAAGAAAGGACAGGTTCCTATGGCCACACCTTC. Its translation: CASSQERTGSYGHTF.